This is a list of T cell receptor beta chains from one sample in a study of CD8 T cells in ankylosing spondylitis. TCRdb re-called the 5' RACE reads with MiXCR, one entry per CDR3 protein. The data show 450,000 to 550,000 distinct CDR3 sequences, roughly 5.3% seen once. Source material: blood, either unsorted or a sorted T cell fraction (not recorded which). The source of these receptors is a male donor with ankylosing spondylitis. CDR3s include the opening cysteine and the closing phenylalanine or tryptophan. Each record gives: J gene, clone size, V gene, CDR3 length, D gene, CDR3 protein, CDR3 DNA. A D gene is named only where the DNA matches it firmly. For some rows the clone size is stated as once, few or many, or as a class when expanded; others skip it.

j_call: TRBJ2-3
clone_size: many
v_call: TRBV5-1
cdr3_length: 16
d_call: .
cdr3_aa: CASSLGSGSRADTQYF
cdr3_nt: TGCGCCAGCAGCTTAGGTTCGGGCTCGAGGGCAGATACGCAGTATTTT

j_call: TRBJ2-3
clone_size: many
v_call: TRBV4-2
cdr3_length: 15
d_call: .
cdr3_aa: CASSQDRGGPDTQYF
cdr3_nt: TGTGCCAGCAGCCAAGATAGGGGGGGCCCAGATACGCAGTATTTT

j_call: TRBJ2-6
clone_size: many
v_call: TRBV10-3
cdr3_length: 19
d_call: TRBD1
cdr3_aa: CAISESPRDRGSGANVLTF
cdr3_nt: TGTGCCATCAGTGAGTCCCCAAGGGACAGGGGCTCTGGGGCCAACGTCCTGACTTTC

j_call: TRBJ1-2
clone_size: many
v_call: TRBV4-3
cdr3_length: 15
d_call: TRBD1
cdr3_aa: CASSQGVRGRDGYTF
cdr3_nt: TGCGCCAGCAGCCAAGGGGTTAGGGGGCGGGATGGCTACACCTTC

j_call: TRBJ2-7
clone_size: many
v_call: TRBV20-1
cdr3_length: 13
d_call: .
cdr3_aa: CSAFRALSGEQYF
cdr3_nt: TGCAGTGCTTTTAGGGCACTATCGGGGGAGCAGTACTTC

j_call: TRBJ2-4
clone_size: many
v_call: TRBV5-5
cdr3_length: 15
d_call: .
cdr3_aa: CASSQTGTTRNIQYF
cdr3_nt: TGTGCCAGCAGCCAGACCGGGACCACGAGAAACATTCAGTACTTC

j_call: TRBJ1-1
clone_size: many
v_call: TRBV7-9
cdr3_length: 16
d_call: .
cdr3_aa: CASTPTAGKRNTEAFF
cdr3_nt: TGTGCCAGCACCCCTACGGCAGGGAAGAGGAACACTGAAGCTTTCTTT

j_call: TRBJ2-2
clone_size: many
v_call: TRBV20-1
cdr3_length: 12
d_call: .
cdr3_aa: CSASSGFGELFF
cdr3_nt: TGCAGTGCTAGTAGCGGATTCGGGGAGCTGTTTTTT

j_call: TRBJ1-5
clone_size: many
v_call: TRBV6-2/TRBV6-3
cdr3_length: 17
d_call: .
cdr3_aa: CASSYSQGPRMDQPQHF
cdr3_nt: TGTGCCAGCAGTTACTCCCAGGGTCCTCGAATGGACCAGCCCCAGCATTTT

j_call: TRBJ2-7
clone_size: many
v_call: TRBV12-3/TRBV12-4
cdr3_length: 12
d_call: .
cdr3_aa: CASSLGRRGQSF
cdr3_nt: TGTGCCAGCAGTTTAGGGAGGAGAGGGCAGTCCTTC

j_call: TRBJ2-2
clone_size: few
v_call: TRBV11-2
cdr3_length: 17
d_call: TRBD1
cdr3_aa: CASSFLVGQGGTGELFF
cdr3_nt: TGTGCCAGCAGCTTTCTTGTAGGACAGGGAGGCACCGGGGAGCTGTTTTTT

j_call: TRBJ1-1
clone_size: many
v_call: TRBV7-2
cdr3_length: 12
d_call: TRBD1
cdr3_aa: CASSSGTGRAFF
cdr3_nt: TGTGCCAGCAGCTCCGGGACAGGGAGGGCTTTCTTT

j_call: TRBJ1-5
clone_size: many
v_call: TRBV20-1
cdr3_length: 14
d_call: .
cdr3_aa: CSASPGGVPQPQHF
cdr3_nt: TGCAGTGCTAGCCCCGGGGGGGTCCCACAGCCCCAGCATTTT

j_call: TRBJ2-6
clone_size: .
v_call: TRBV30
cdr3_length: 14
d_call: .
cdr3_aa: CAWSLISGANVLTF
cdr3_nt: TGTGCCTGGAGTCTCATTTCCGGGGCCAACGTCCTGACTTTC

j_call: TRBJ2-3
clone_size: many
v_call: TRBV7-2
cdr3_length: 16
d_call: TRBD2
cdr3_aa: CASSLVFSGGPDTQYF
cdr3_nt: TGTGCCAGCAGCTTAGTTTTTAGCGGGGGACCAGATACGCAGTATTTT

j_call: TRBJ2-1
clone_size: many
v_call: TRBV13
cdr3_length: 14
d_call: .
cdr3_aa: CASSSRLDGYEQFF
cdr3_nt: TGTGCCAGCAGCTCTAGACTAGATGGTTATGAGCAGTTCTTC

j_call: TRBJ2-3
clone_size: few
v_call: TRBV4-2
cdr3_length: 15
d_call: .
cdr3_aa: CASSRSGSSTDTQYF
cdr3_nt: TGTGCCAGCAGCAGAAGCGGGTCAAGCACAGATACGCAGTATTTT

j_call: TRBJ2-1
clone_size: many
v_call: TRBV5-5
cdr3_length: 15
d_call: TRBD2
cdr3_aa: CASSLWREKDNEQFF
cdr3_nt: TGTGCCAGCAGCTTGTGGCGGGAGAAAGACAATGAGCAGTTCTTC

j_call: TRBJ1-2
clone_size: many
v_call: TRBV20-1
cdr3_length: 13
d_call: .
cdr3_aa: CSATFVGGGGYTF
cdr3_nt: TGCAGTGCTACTTTCGTGGGCGGGGGTGGCTACACCTTC

j_call: TRBJ1-4
clone_size: many
v_call: TRBV5-6
cdr3_length: 14
d_call: .
cdr3_aa: CASSLRITNEKLFF
cdr3_nt: TGTGCCAGCAGCTTGAGAATCACTAATGAAAAACTGTTTTTT

j_call: TRBJ1-3
clone_size: few
v_call: TRBV6-5
cdr3_length: 15
d_call: .
cdr3_aa: CASSYSSLSGNTIYF
cdr3_nt: TGTGCCAGCAGTTACTCGTCTCTTTCTGGAAACACCATATATTTT

j_call: TRBJ2-5
clone_size: many
v_call: TRBV7-9
cdr3_length: 13
d_call: .
cdr3_aa: CASSLEVGKTQYF
cdr3_nt: TGTGCCAGCAGCTTAGAGGTCGGGAAGACCCAGTACTTC

j_call: TRBJ2-5
clone_size: many
v_call: TRBV4-1
cdr3_length: 14
d_call: .
cdr3_aa: CASSQVVSLETQYF
cdr3_nt: TGCGCCAGCAGCCAAGTCGTCAGCTTAGAGACCCAGTACTTC

j_call: TRBJ2-3
clone_size: many
v_call: TRBV20-1
cdr3_length: 15
d_call: TRBD2
cdr3_aa: CSARRVGGTGDTQYF
cdr3_nt: TGCAGTGCTAGGCGAGTCGGGGGGACTGGGGATACGCAGTATTTT

j_call: TRBJ1-1
clone_size: many
v_call: TRBV6-1
cdr3_length: 15
d_call: .
cdr3_aa: CASSELVSFPSEAFF
cdr3_nt: TGTGCCAGCAGTGAACTTGTTAGCTTCCCCTCTGAAGCTTTCTTT

j_call: TRBJ2-3
clone_size: many
v_call: TRBV9
cdr3_length: 16
d_call: TRBD2
cdr3_aa: CASSVVGRGGTDTQYF
cdr3_nt: TGTGCCAGCAGCGTAGTAGGGAGGGGAGGCACAGATACGCAGTATTTT

j_call: TRBJ1-3
clone_size: many
v_call: TRBV7-2
cdr3_length: 15
d_call: .
cdr3_aa: CASSARTLGGNTIYF
cdr3_nt: TGTGCCAGCAGCGCACGGACTCTCGGTGGAAACACCATATATTTT

j_call: TRBJ2-7
clone_size: many
v_call: TRBV5-5
cdr3_length: 15
d_call: TRBD1
cdr3_aa: CASSLFGTGSREQYF
cdr3_nt: TGTGCCAGCAGCTTATTTGGGACAGGGAGTAGAGAGCAGTACTTC

j_call: TRBJ1-3
clone_size: many
v_call: TRBV5-1
cdr3_length: 13
d_call: .
cdr3_aa: CASRPGVGNTIYF
cdr3_nt: TGCGCCAGCAGACCAGGGGTCGGAAACACCATATATTTT

j_call: TRBJ2-3
clone_size: few
v_call: TRBV5-1
cdr3_length: 14
d_call: TRBD2
cdr3_aa: CASNSGKLTDTQYF
cdr3_nt: TGCGCCAGCAATAGCGGGAAGTTGACAGATACGCAGTATTTT